This is a list of T cell receptor beta chains from one sample in a study of vaccination and CD4 T cells after COVID-19. One entry per CDR3 protein results from TCRdb running MiXCR on the PCR reads. The sample lists 6,500 to 9,000 distinct CDR3 sequences, roughly 36% seen once, with 29% in the top ten. Their recognized antigens are unknown. Sample: CD4+ T cells from blood, cultured in vitro. Every receptor here comes from a human donor in good health. Each CDR3 is given with its conserved first and last residue.

V	J	CDR3
TRBV6-5	TRBJ2-3	CASSYGGLAATSTDTQYF
TRBV7-9	TRBJ1-1	CASSLGSLELYTEAFF
TRBV5-1	TRBJ1-1	CASGGGENTEAFF
TRBV7-9	TRBJ2-7	CASSLPGGTTYEQYF
TRBV7-7	TRBJ2-5	CASSSGKGETQYF
TRBV20-1	TRBJ1-2	CSARVTGAPYGYTF
TRBV7-3	TRBJ2-3	CASSRGPSTDTQYF
TRBV19	TRBJ2-2	CASSLGQVLTGELFF
TRBV18	TRBJ2-5	CASSPVFETQYF
TRBV6-4	TRBJ1-5	CASSRQGSKNQPQHF
TRBV6-1	TRBJ1-2	CASSSGTGDGYTF
TRBV19	TRBJ1-5	CASSASGGANRPQHF
TRBV7-9	TRBJ2-2	CASSPGLRYTGELFF
TRBV20-1	TRBJ1-2	CSAWTDRRDYGYTF
TRBV6-5	TRBJ1-6	CASSFGQGAMNSPLHF
TRBV6-1	TRBJ2-3	CASSELRVLPTQYF
TRBV6-5	TRBJ2-1	CASSYSRWGNNEQFF
TRBV6-1	TRBJ2-1	CASSPPGEQFF
TRBV20-1	TRBJ2-1	CSARDLSGGYNEQFF
TRBV27	TRBJ1-2	CASRNLDRVGGYTF
TRBV6-1	TRBJ2-7	CASSREVSYEQYF
TRBV29-1	TRBJ1-1	CSVFGRGRRTEAFF
TRBV19	TRBJ1-1	CASTRVGTEAFF
TRBV7-2	TRBJ1-2	CASSLGGQGASNYGYTF
TRBV21-1	TRBJ1-5	CASSKGDRLEDSNQPQHF
TRBV6-4	TRBJ2-6	CASSDSGPSGANVLTF
TRBV18	TRBJ2-7	CASSRLYEQYF
TRBV2	TRBJ1-1	CANLPGPMNTEAFF
TRBV20-1	TRBJ2-1	CSASGGHVREQFF
TRBV5-1	TRBJ2-5	CASSLYQAEETQYF
TRBV10-3	TRBJ1-2	CAISDQEGINYGYTF
TRBV7-6	TRBJ1-1	CASSFRTGSNTEAFF
TRBV15	TRBJ2-2	CATMNTGELFF
TRBV6-1	TRBJ1-1	CASRAVDVKAFF
TRBV5-5	TRBJ1-1	CASSFTGTNTEAFF
TRBV9	TRBJ2-7	CASSVVGETTYEQYF
TRBV7-2	TRBJ2-5	CASSMNGRGQETQCF
TRBV20-1	TRBJ2-1	CSAIGHNEQFF
TRBV7-9	TRBJ2-2	CASSLAGGLHTGELFF
TRBV12-3/TRBV12-4	TRBJ1-5	CASSLFRDSNNQPQHF
TRBV11-2	TRBJ2-7	CASSLEAGREQYF
TRBV6-5	TRBJ2-7	CASSYLGTDSYEQYF
TRBV19	TRBJ1-5	CASSTRQGEQPQHF
TRBV6-5	TRBJ1-2	CASSSQGWERGYTF
TRBV18	TRBJ1-5	CASSPRDGAAQPQHF
TRBV6-1	TRBJ2-5	CASTTGNWETQYF
TRBV6-1	TRBJ1-5	CASIARTGLSNQPQHF
TRBV6-5	TRBJ1-5	CASSYSVAWPQHF
TRBV29-1	TRBJ1-5	CSVAGTGDQPQHF
TRBV2	TRBJ1-3	CASTPDVGGGGNTIYF
TRBV25-1	TRBJ2-2	CASGGLADTGELFF
TRBV20-1	TRBJ2-5	CSAEPGLAGGETQYF
TRBV6-5	TRBJ1-1	CASSYVVNTEAFF
TRBV24-1	TRBJ2-1	CATSDLAPPIAGGYNEQFF
TRBV19	TRBJ1-2	CASSMVGGGYTF
TRBV7-9	TRBJ2-1	CASSFLRGLTSEYNEQFF
TRBV12-3/TRBV12-4	TRBJ2-1	CASSTQGRDEQFF
TRBV7-2	TRBJ1-2	CASSPDFNYGYTF
TRBV6-2/TRBV6-3	TRBJ2-3	CASSLTWGGPHTDTQYF